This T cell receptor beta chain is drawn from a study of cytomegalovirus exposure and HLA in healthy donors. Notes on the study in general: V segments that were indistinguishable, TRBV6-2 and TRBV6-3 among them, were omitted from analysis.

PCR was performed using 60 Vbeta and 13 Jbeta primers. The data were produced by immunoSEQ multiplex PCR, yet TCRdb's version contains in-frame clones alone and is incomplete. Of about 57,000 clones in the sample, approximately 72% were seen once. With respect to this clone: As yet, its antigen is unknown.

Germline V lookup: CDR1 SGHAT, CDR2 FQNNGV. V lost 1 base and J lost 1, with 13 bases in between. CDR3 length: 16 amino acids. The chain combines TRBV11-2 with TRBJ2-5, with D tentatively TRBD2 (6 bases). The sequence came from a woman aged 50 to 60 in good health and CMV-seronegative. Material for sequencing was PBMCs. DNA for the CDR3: TGTGCCAGCAGCTTAGGGGCGGGGCAGCCCCAAGAGACCCAGTACTTC. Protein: CASSLGAGQPQETQYF.